This TCR beta chain was captured by sequencing in a study of Graves' ophthalmopathy and Graves' hyperthyroidism. This clonotype has at least ten counts. The sequenced template was RNA, covering the TCR beta CDR3 region. First-round RT-PCR used HTBI primers; second-round multiplex PCR followed. Each CDR3 protein gets one entry after TCRdb re-called the multiplex PCR reads with MiXCR. Found here are approximately 210,000 distinct CDR3 sequences, around 30% of them singletons; the top ten hold approximately 9.1%. The TCR comes from a man in his forties or fifties with Graves' ophthalmopathy. Source material: peripheral blood.

The CDR3 DNA reads as TGTGCCAGCAGTTTTGGGGGACTCCCACAAGAGACCCAGTACTTC. This encodes CASSFGGLPQETQYF. V usage is TRBV28 and J usage is TRBJ2-5; a possible D gene is TRBD2 (6 bases). Germline loops: CDR1 MDHEN, CDR2 SYDVKM. V was cut by 3 bases and J by 2 bases, with 13 bases left in between. CDR3 size: 15 residues.